This is a list of T cell receptor beta chains from one sample in a study of Graves' ophthalmopathy and Graves' hyperthyroidism. TCRdb passed the multiplex PCR reads through MiXCR, listing each CDR3 protein once. Of approximately 500,000 distinct CDR3 sequences listed, about an eighth were seen once; the top ten hold 9.8%. Sequencing was performed on blood. Receptors originate from a woman between 25 and 40 years old with Graves' ophthalmopathy. Both conserved end residues are part of each CDR3. Each record gives: J gene, D gene, CDR3 length, V gene, clone size, CDR3 DNA, CDR3 protein. The D gene is left open where the match is weak. Not every row has a clone size; where given, it reads once, few, many or a size class.

j_call: TRBJ1-6
d_call: NA
cdr3_length: 16
v_call: TRBV28
clone_size: many
cdr3_nt: TGTGCCAGCAGTTTGCCACAGGGACGGGGGAATTCACCCCTCCACTTT
cdr3_aa: CASSLPQGRGNSPLHF

j_call: TRBJ1-2
d_call: NA
cdr3_length: 14
v_call: TRBV6-1
clone_size: many
cdr3_nt: TGTGCCAGCAGCCAGTATCAGGGTTTGGCTGGCTACACCTTC
cdr3_aa: CASSQYQGLAGYTF

j_call: TRBJ2-7
d_call: NA
cdr3_length: 12
v_call: TRBV2
clone_size: many
cdr3_nt: TGTGCCAGCAGTGGTTCTGGGCACGAGCAGTACTTC
cdr3_aa: CASSGSGHEQYF

j_call: TRBJ2-7
d_call: NA
cdr3_length: 13
v_call: TRBV10-2
clone_size: many
cdr3_nt: TGCGCCAGCAGTGAGTCCGGGCTCTACGAGCAGTACTTC
cdr3_aa: CASSESGLYEQYF

j_call: TRBJ2-7
d_call: NA
cdr3_length: 15
v_call: TRBV12-5
clone_size: NA
cdr3_nt: TGTGCTAGTGGTCACGTGGACAGCCCATACTACGAGCAGTACTTC
cdr3_aa: CASGHVDSPYYEQYF

j_call: TRBJ1-5
d_call: TRBD1
cdr3_length: 14
v_call: TRBV28
clone_size: many
cdr3_nt: TGTGCCAGCAAGAGCAGGGGGCGCCCTCAGCCCCAGCATTTT
cdr3_aa: CASKSRGRPQPQHF

j_call: TRBJ1-5
d_call: NA
cdr3_length: 15
v_call: TRBV6-2/TRBV6-3
clone_size: many
cdr3_nt: TGTGCCAGCAGTTACGAAAGCGGGATTAATCAGCCCCAGCATTTT
cdr3_aa: CASSYESGINQPQHF

j_call: TRBJ1-5
d_call: TRBD1
cdr3_length: 16
v_call: TRBV6-2/TRBV6-3
clone_size: many
cdr3_nt: TGTGCCAGCAGGCCCGACAGGGGGTTCAGAAATCAGCCCCAGCATTTT
cdr3_aa: CASRPDRGFRNQPQHF

j_call: TRBJ1-6
d_call: NA
cdr3_length: 16
v_call: TRBV6-5
clone_size: many
cdr3_nt: TGTGCCAGCAGTTACGGTCCGAGCTCCTATAATTCACCCCTCCACTTT
cdr3_aa: CASSYGPSSYNSPLHF

j_call: TRBJ1-5
d_call: TRBD1
cdr3_length: 16
v_call: TRBV2
clone_size: many
cdr3_nt: TGTGCCAGCTCGGTTTTGGGACAGGGGGCGGAACAGCCCCAGCATTTT
cdr3_aa: CASSVLGQGAEQPQHF

j_call: TRBJ1-3
d_call: NA
cdr3_length: 17
v_call: TRBV28
clone_size: many
cdr3_nt: TGTGCCAGCAGAAGATTTAAAAGGACAACCACTGGAAACACCATATATTTT
cdr3_aa: CASRRFKRTTTGNTIYF

j_call: TRBJ2-5
d_call: TRBD2
cdr3_length: 14
v_call: TRBV11-2
clone_size: many
cdr3_nt: TGTGCCAGCAGCTCTGGGGGGGACCAAGAGACCCAGTACTTC
cdr3_aa: CASSSGGDQETQYF

j_call: TRBJ2-7
d_call: TRBD1
cdr3_length: 18
v_call: TRBV11-2
clone_size: NA
cdr3_nt: TGTGCCAGCAGCTTAGATCAATTGGTGACAGGGGGGACCTACGAGCAGTACTTC
cdr3_aa: CASSLDQLVTGGTYEQYF

j_call: TRBJ2-2
d_call: NA
cdr3_length: 13
v_call: TRBV12-3/TRBV12-4
clone_size: many
cdr3_nt: TGTGCCAGCACGGCAGTACACACCGGGGAGCTGTTTTTT
cdr3_aa: CASTAVHTGELFF

j_call: TRBJ2-5
d_call: TRBD2
cdr3_length: 18
v_call: TRBV6-5
clone_size: NA
cdr3_nt: TGTGCCAGCAGTTATTCCCCATCGCCTAGCGGGGTGCAAGCGACCCAGTACTTC
cdr3_aa: CASSYSPSPSGVQATQYF

j_call: TRBJ1-2
d_call: NA
cdr3_length: 18
v_call: TRBV6-2/TRBV6-3
clone_size: many
cdr3_nt: TGTGCCAGCACTTCGTCTCGGGGTGGCAGAACGTCTAACTATGGCTACACCTTC
cdr3_aa: CASTSSRGGRTSNYGYTF

j_call: TRBJ1-5
d_call: TRBD1
cdr3_length: 15
v_call: TRBV18
clone_size: few
cdr3_nt: TGTGCCAGCTCACCAAACAGGGGGACTCAGCAGCCCCAGCATTTT
cdr3_aa: CASSPNRGTQQPQHF

j_call: TRBJ1-5
d_call: NA
cdr3_length: 14
v_call: TRBV6-1
clone_size: many
cdr3_nt: TGTGCCAGCAGTGAAGATTTCGAGGGCCAGCCCCAGCATTTT
cdr3_aa: CASSEDFEGQPQHF

j_call: TRBJ2-7
d_call: TRBD1
cdr3_length: 15
v_call: TRBV30
clone_size: many
cdr3_nt: TGTGCCTGGAGTTTCGGTGACAGGGTCACCTACGAGCAGTACTTC
cdr3_aa: CAWSFGDRVTYEQYF

j_call: TRBJ2-2
d_call: NA
cdr3_length: 18
v_call: TRBV12-5
clone_size: NA
cdr3_nt: TGTGCTAGTGGTTTGGGCCGGGAATCTGTGAGGGCCACCGGGGAGCTGTTTTTT
cdr3_aa: CASGLGRESVRATGELFF

j_call: TRBJ1-6
d_call: TRBD1
cdr3_length: 15
v_call: TRBV6-2/TRBV6-3
clone_size: many
cdr3_nt: TGTGCCAGCAGTACTCCAGGGGGTCGGAATTCACCCCTCCACTTT
cdr3_aa: CASSTPGGRNSPLHF

j_call: TRBJ2-3
d_call: NA
cdr3_length: 14
v_call: TRBV7-3
clone_size: NA
cdr3_nt: TGTGCCAGCAGCGAGGGGAGTAGCACAGATACGCAGTATTTT
cdr3_aa: CASSEGSSTDTQYF

j_call: TRBJ2-7
d_call: NA
cdr3_length: 14
v_call: TRBV14
clone_size: many
cdr3_nt: TGTGCCAGCAGCCAAGAAGGACACTATCTCGAGCAGTACTTC
cdr3_aa: CASSQEGHYLEQYF

j_call: TRBJ1-1
d_call: NA
cdr3_length: 14
v_call: TRBV20-1
clone_size: NA
cdr3_nt: TGCAGTGCTAGAGAAGAGGGAACGAACACTGAAGCTTTCTTT
cdr3_aa: CSAREEGTNTEAFF

j_call: TRBJ2-3
d_call: NA
cdr3_length: 15
v_call: TRBV18
clone_size: NA
cdr3_nt: TGTGCCAGCTCACCACGAAGGACTAGCACAGATACGCAGTATTTT
cdr3_aa: CASSPRRTSTDTQYF

j_call: TRBJ1-2
d_call: NA
cdr3_length: 16
v_call: TRBV15
clone_size: many
cdr3_nt: TGTGCCACCAGCAGAGATACGGGACCCCGAGGTCATGGCTACACCTTC
cdr3_aa: CATSRDTGPRGHGYTF

j_call: TRBJ1-3
d_call: NA
cdr3_length: 12
v_call: TRBV12-3/TRBV12-4
clone_size: many
cdr3_nt: TGTGCCAGCAGCTTGGGGGTTGACACCATATATTTT
cdr3_aa: CASSLGVDTIYF

j_call: TRBJ1-2
d_call: NA
cdr3_length: 13
v_call: TRBV19
clone_size: many
cdr3_nt: TGTGCCAGTAGTAGCCAACAGGTCTATGGCTACACCTTC
cdr3_aa: CASSSQQVYGYTF